This T cell receptor (beta chain) was identified during a study of cytomegalovirus exposure and HLA in healthy donors. At the time of sampling, donors were nominally healthy, though unrecorded immune exposures were likely. A multiplex PCR was run with 60 Vbeta primers and 13 Jbeta primers. Sequenced by immunoSEQ multiplex PCR; TCRdb stores in-frame clones only, minus some. The sample records more than 110,000 clones, 76% being singletons. The germline V and J ends were trimmed by 0 bases and 0 bases, with 19 bases remaining between them. The CDR3 runs 18 residues. CDR1 and CDR2 from the germline V gene are SGHDT and YYEEEE.

The TCR comes from a young man in good health and CMV-seronegative. Material: PBMCs. The V call is TRBV5-6, the J call TRBJ2-7; weak D call: TRBD2 (6 bases). This CDR3 reads CASSLAGGNIQSSYEQYF. The CDR3 DNA reads TGTGCCAGCAGCTTGGCCGGGGGTAACATACAGAGCTCCTACGAGCAGTACTTC.